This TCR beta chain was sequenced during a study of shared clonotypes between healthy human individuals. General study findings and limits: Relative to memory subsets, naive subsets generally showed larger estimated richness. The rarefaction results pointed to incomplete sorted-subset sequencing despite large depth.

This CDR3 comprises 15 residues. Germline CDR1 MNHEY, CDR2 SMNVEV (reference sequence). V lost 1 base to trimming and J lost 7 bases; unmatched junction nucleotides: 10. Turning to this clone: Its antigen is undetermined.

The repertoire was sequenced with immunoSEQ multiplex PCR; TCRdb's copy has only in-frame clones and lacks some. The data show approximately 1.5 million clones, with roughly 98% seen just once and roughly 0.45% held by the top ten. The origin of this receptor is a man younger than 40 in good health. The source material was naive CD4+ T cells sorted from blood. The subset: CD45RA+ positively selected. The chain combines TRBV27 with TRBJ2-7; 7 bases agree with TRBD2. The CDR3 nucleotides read TGTGCCAGCAGTTTATTACCTAGCGGCGGGGGTGAGCAGTACTTC. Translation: CASSLLPSGGGEQYF.